This note documents a single T cell receptor (beta chain) sequence. What it recognizes is unknown. Within the ViraFEST assay, antigen-specific CD4+ T cells underwent expansion with viral peptide pools prior to sequencing. Culture lasted about nine days before CD4+ T cell isolation. Participants each got two BNT162b2 or mRNA-1273 vaccine doses. PBMC were cultured at a few million per well with about 10 IU/ml IL-2 and 8 to 10 ug/ml peptides. The source of the sample is a study of vaccination effects on CD4 cells after COVID-19. As for the study in general: Post-vaccine specimens arrived a median 72 days past the second dose.

General study points: Late post-vaccination samples showed marked contraction of infection- and vaccine-induced clones.

Repertoires were generated with immunoSEQ multiplex PCR, while TCRdb's copy carries only in-frame clones and drops some. Of 15,000 to 20,000 clones listed, about 75% are singletons. Germline CDR1 is MGHRA and CDR2 is YSYEKL. CDR3 size: 16 residues. V lost 0 bases and J lost 3, with 12 bases in between. The clonotype comes from a human donor who received a COVID-19 vaccine. The chain employs TRBV4-1 and TRBJ1-5; D is unresolved. This sample comprised CD4+ T cells from PBMCs cultured with HCoV-NL63 spike peptides, obtained after COVID-19 vaccination. The CDR3 sequence is CASSQDPGKDNQPQHF. CDR3 bases: TGCGCCAGCAGCCAAGATCCGGGGAAGGACAATCAGCCCCAGCATTTT.